This TCR beta chain was documented in a study of human T cells and chemical hapten exposure. Study-wide results and limits: It was expanded TCRs that formed significantly more large CDR3 similarity clusters than controls did.

Time point denoted: pre-sensitization, week 0. The treatment: therapeutic diphenylcyclopropenone sensitization with weekly scalp DPC. Alopecia patients deemed DPC-suitable, aged 18 to 70, excluding pregnancy. Extraction yielded total RNA from whole blood (unfractionated). Trimming at V came to 5 bases and at J to 2 bases, leaving 8 bases not matched to a gene. CDR3 length equals 15 residues. Germline CDR1 and CDR2: SQVTM and ANQGSEA. MiXCR, applied by TCRdb to the RACE reads, yields one record per CDR3 protein. The sample contains 250,000 or so distinct CDR3 sequences, 7.7% of which appear only once. This clonotype occurred a few times. Its target is unknown.

The chain carries TRBV29-1 and TRBJ2-2; the match to TRBD2 covers 7 bases. Sample: whole blood, taken in connection with sensitization to the hapten diphenylcyclopropenone (DPC). The TCR was taken from a man between 18 and 35 years old with alopecia areata. Some clones in this sample may be carry-over from other donors' samples. CDR3 protein: CSVSRERGNTGELFF. DNA for the CDR3: TGCAGCGTTAGTAGGGAGCGGGGAAACACCGGGGAGCTGTTTTTT.